The T cell receptor (beta chain) described here comes from a study of cytomegalovirus exposure and HLA in healthy donors (TCRdb year 2017). Context from the whole study: According to an earlier analysis of several hundred of the donors, 150 million to 200 million T cells yielded roughly 110 million unique TCR beta sequences and 250 to 350 Gb of sequence data. Approximately 300 gigabases of sequencing data and tens of millions of unique TCR sequences were included in an early release covering about 600 HLA-typed donors. Among the roughly 400 genotyped donors, approximately 76% belonged to the genetic ancestry cluster associated with self-reported Caucasian donors. The study aimed to test whether signatures of past pathogen exposure could be identified by cataloging public T cell receptors. The study profiled the T cell repertoires of more than 500 subjects by immunosequencing and related them to cytomegalovirus serostatus. Besides the first cohort of 550 to 750 subjects, a separate validation cohort made up of roughly 130 different subjects was used. To predict cytomegalovirus infection status, the study brought together high-throughput TCR immunosequencing, statistical association of individual TCRs with disease status, and machine learning. A later analysis re-analyzed previously published TCR beta repertoires from 600 to 850 donors and added high-resolution HLA genotyping to study TCR occurrence patterns. Rather than using new phenotypic data, the later analysis identified candidate immune exposures from TCR beta sequences and from how often those sequences occurred across donors. An earlier analysis of roughly 580 of the donors used high-throughput TCR beta sequencing to judge whether each TCR beta V gene segment behaved as functional or pseudogenic. Donor age, sex, ethnicity and CMV serostatus were compiled alongside the repertoire data. A later genetic analysis used genome-wide SNP genotypes for about 65% of the 666 donors, treating that subset as a discovery cohort. All discovery cohort repertoires had been generated using a single sequencing platform. HLA typing included class I and class II loci at four-digit resolution. Typing coverage varied by locus: about 620-640 donors for A, B, C, DRB1 and DQB1; roughly 520 for DQA1; about 570 for DPA1; some 470 for DPB1. Roughly five DR-DQ haplotypes were handled as single units for association and clustering, since linkage in the cohort was strong. Among some 400 genotyped donors of the cohort, an average of about 240,000 unique TCR beta nucleotide sequences were sequenced per donor, roughly a sixth of them non-productive. Study-level results and caveats: This cohort had only TCR beta chains sequenced, and the lack of alpha or paired-chain data limited which features could be detected. Because the 87-base-pair reads could not distinguish some IMGT-functional V segments, including TRBV6-2 and TRBV6-3, those segments were excluded. The sequencing pipeline was judged likely to have produced a cluster of highly shared sequence variants as a technical artifact. Presence/absence analyses assumed roughly uniform sequencing depth across donors, an assumption that may not hold. For the cohort, immune exposure information was limited to CMV serostatus. A later genetic analysis associated a missense DCLRE1C variant with V-gene and J-gene trimming of TCR beta chains, and an independent cohort replicated the association. Compared with equally common non-associated chains, HLA-associated TCR beta chains in a later analysis were more clonally expanded and had lower generation probabilities. According to a later analysis, most CMV-associated TCR beta chains appeared to be HLA-restricted, and the HLA associations seemed to be driven largely by CMV exposure. Most TCR sequences were observed very rarely across donors, whereas some public TCRs were present in many individuals. It was suggested by the authors that the approach could potentially be generalized to other disease states and immunological phenotypes. A further reported finding was that TCR beta sequences accurately predicted the HLA-A and HLA-B alleles for most subjects in the first cohort. Compared with the approximately 600-donor mean, donors in an Asian-associated ancestry cluster had fewer N-insertions in productive TCRs, according to a later genetic analysis. A later analysis associated about 17,000 TCR beta sequences with specific HLA alleles at a false discovery rate of 0.05. In an earlier analysis of approximately 590 of the donors, most TCR beta V segments appeared in productive rearrangements about 87% or about 30% of the time, broadly matching IMGT annotations. According to a later analysis, TCR association rates differed among HLA loci, with DRB1 alleles showing the most associated TCRs and HLA-C alleles showing the fewest. Over 15 rarely observed V segments, including chromosome 9 orphons, were excluded from the earlier analysis of some 590 of the donors because counts were too low. In the study, some 180 TCR beta chains were listed as associated with cytomegalovirus. Strong co-occurrence of HLA alleles, especially DR and DQ, made assigning TCR associations to individual alleles difficult. Correlated functional status among segregating V segments might reflect linkage disequilibrium, but an unknown experimental factor could not be ruled out. Because some donors lacked HLA typing at each locus, the association tests relied only on the typed subset. Cytomegalovirus status was reported to be diagnosed by the classifier with high specificity and sensitivity in both the original and validation cohorts. Several of the top co-occurrence clusters appeared to be linked to parvovirus B19, influenza, CMV and Epstein-Barr virus, according to a later analysis. Three of the identified cytomegalovirus-associated TCR beta chains were confirmed in vitro to be specific for cytomegalovirus antigens.

From cysteine to phenylalanine, the CDR3 is 13 amino acids long. Only the CDR3 part of the read is kept: 39 bases, read in frame from the first base. CDR1 MNHNS and CDR2 SASEGT were looked up in the germline V gene. In total, approximately 690 healthy bone marrow donors made up the cohort. At the time of sampling, every cohort member was nominally healthy, though immune exposures that went unrecorded were likely present. The donor tested CMV seronegative, placing the donor among the 350 to 400 seronegative members of the cohort. A peripheral blood sample was collected from each donor, and TCR beta sequencing was performed on peripheral blood mononuclear cells. The Qiagen DNeasy Blood Extraction Kit was used to extract genomic DNA from the blood cell samples. Note on this clone: Its antigen is currently not known. Compared with germline, one end of the junction differs, possibly owing to a read error.

Library preparation was by the immunoSEQ multiplex PCR assay. For the multiplex PCR, a mixture combining 60 forward primers for TCR Vbeta segments and 13 reverse primers for TCR Jbeta segments was used. A multiplex PCR assay on genomic DNA amplified the CDR3 region of rearranged TCR beta genes. The amplified TCR beta libraries were sequenced on the Illumina HiSeq System as 87-base-pair reads. In the source study's methods: A later analysis tallied some 79 million unique TCR beta chains across the approximately 670 repertoires, and some 12 million of those chains were shared by two or more donors. Raw reads were error-corrected and collapsed into unique sequences with a nearest-neighbor algorithm that merged closely related sequences to remove PCR and sequencing errors. Alignment of CDR3 sequences to IMGT reference sequences was used to assign V, D and J gene segments. For a sequence to be retained, at least a six-nucleotide match to both a V gene segment and a J gene segment was required. Rearrangements were classified as productive when the CDR3 lacked stop codons and remained in frame with V and J, and all other rearrangements were classified as non-productive. CDR3 was defined by IMGT convention, running from the second conserved V-encoded cysteine to the conserved J-encoded phenylalanine. Sequences without an unambiguous match to a single V gene segment were excluded from the earlier analysis of almost 600 of the donors. An earlier analysis of 587 of the donors classified V segments as functional when productive rearrangements were above 56.7% and as segregating when the standard deviation between donors was above 5%. A statistical classification framework was built for diagnosing cytomegalovirus status from the catalog of TCR beta chain sequences. V and J gene assignment, in a later analysis, came from comparing TCR nucleotide sequences with IMGT/GENE-DB human TR gene sequences. The TCRdist pipeline was used in a later analysis to assign CDR3 sequences and most-parsimonious VDJ recombination scenarios. In a later analysis, each TCR beta chain was defined by its CDR3 amino acid sequence together with its V-gene family, and reads without a unique V-gene family were excluded. As a way to deal with suspected cross-contamination and a sequencing artifact, a later analysis dropped under 600 nucleotide sequences that were highly shared and had low generation probability. A later analysis calculated a clonal expansion index for each public chain from normalized within-repertoire ranks of inferred template counts. A later analysis computed generation probabilities with a VDJ recombination model fitted to out-of-frame rearrangements, and checked the results against IGoR. A later analysis scored TCR-TCR, TCR-HLA and TCR-CMV co-occurrence with hypergeometric tests, applying a repertoire-size bias correction to TCR pairs. To estimate false discovery rates, a later analysis permuted the HLA or CMV assignments 20 times. A later analysis grouped co-occurring TCRs with DBSCAN, adding TCRdist sequence similarity when clustering within HLA-allele-positive subsets. For co-occurrence clustering, repertoires with fewer than 30,000 or more than 120,000 public chains were excluded, along with roughly 5 repertoires with anomalous nucleotide sharing. TCRdb re-hosts the immuneACCESS table, in-frame sequences only. Its copies lack some clones; in the studies checked, an unresolved V gene accounts for under half of them, and the cause for the rest is not known. Clone size and the V and J calls come from that table; the DNA yielded D and trimming. This sample's clone table shows 40,000 to 50,000 clones. 1.8% of the sample lies in the top ten.

Sequenced material: PBMCs. Here the chain combines TRBV6-1 and TRBJ2-7; possibly the D gene is TRBD1, per 5 matching bases. This TCR came from a woman aged 25 to 39 in good health and CMV-seronegative. The CDR3 protein sequence reads: CATSQGTVYEQYF. In nucleotides, the sequence is TGTGCCACCAGTCAGGGAACGGTCTACGAGCAGTACTTC.